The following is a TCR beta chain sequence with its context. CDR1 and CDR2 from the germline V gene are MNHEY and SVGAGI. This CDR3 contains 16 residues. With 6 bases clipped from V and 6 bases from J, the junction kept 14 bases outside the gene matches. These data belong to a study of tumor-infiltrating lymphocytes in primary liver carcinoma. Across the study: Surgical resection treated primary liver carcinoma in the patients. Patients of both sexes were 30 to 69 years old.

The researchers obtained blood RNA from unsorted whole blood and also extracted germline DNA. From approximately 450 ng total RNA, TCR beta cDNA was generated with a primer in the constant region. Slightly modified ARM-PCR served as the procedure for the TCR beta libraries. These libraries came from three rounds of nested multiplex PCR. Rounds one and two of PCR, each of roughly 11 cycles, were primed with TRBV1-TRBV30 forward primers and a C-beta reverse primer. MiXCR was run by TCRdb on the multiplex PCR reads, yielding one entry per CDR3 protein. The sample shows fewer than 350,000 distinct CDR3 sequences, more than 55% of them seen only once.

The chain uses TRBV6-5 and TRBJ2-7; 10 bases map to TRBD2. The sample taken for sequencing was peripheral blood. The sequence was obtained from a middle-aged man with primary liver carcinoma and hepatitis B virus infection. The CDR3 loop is CASRPLAGVRNSEQYF. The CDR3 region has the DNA TGTGCCAGCAGACCCCTAGCGGGAGTCCGAAATAGCGAGCAGTACTTC.